The T cell receptor (beta chain) under discussion was sequenced for a study of cytomegalovirus exposure and HLA in healthy donors. On this clone: Its antigen is unknown.

Study results and limitations: A missense variant in DCLRE1C was later tied to TCR beta V- and J-gene trimming.

This CDR3 contains 15 residues. Germline loops: CDR1 KGHSH, CDR2 LQKENI. The junction had 13 bases not matched to a gene; V was cut back by 6 bases and J by 6 bases. The PCR ran on 60 Vbeta and 13 Jbeta primers. Only in-frame clones appear in the TCRdb table, and some are missing; sequencing was by immunoSEQ multiplex PCR. The sample lists approximately 120,000 clones, around two thirds seen once, with more than 4.5% in the top ten. This sequence joins TRBV18 and TRBJ2-7; TRBD2 matches at 8 bases. The material sequenced was PBMCs. The clonotype originates from a man in his 60s in good health and CMV-seropositive. CDR3 sequence reads: CASSPSGGLLGEQYF. DNA of the CDR3: TGTGCCAGCTCTCCGAGCGGGGGCCTTTTGGGCGAGCAGTACTTC.